Given below is one T cell receptor beta chain in context. Original handling: Reference gene primer amplification gave estimated nucleated cell counts. Clones were read by immunoSEQ multiplex PCR, and TCRdb kept only the in-frame ones, dropping some. V and J calls and clone size are copied from that table; D and trimming were computed from the DNA. The data show 65,000 to 90,000 clones, around 86% seen once. CDR1 SNHLY and CDR2 FYNNEI come from the germline V gene. The CDR3 length is 15 residues. V lost 4 bases and J lost 0, with 9 bases in between. The data are from a study of blood T cell repertoires in COVID-19. Study context: Acute and convalescent COVID-19 samples came from the United States, Italy and Spain. Sample material is recorded as cDNA or gDNA derived from T cells, B-cell-depleted T cells, or PBMCs.

Sequenced material: peripheral blood. The V gene is TRBV2, the J gene TRBJ1-4; D is undetermined. The sequence was obtained from a woman under 30 with acute or convalescent COVID-19. CDR3 in amino acids: CASSGSRATNEKLFF. CDR3 nucleotides: TGTGCCAGCAGTGGTAGCCGTGCAACTAATGAAAAACTGTTTTTT.